This T cell receptor (beta chain) was retrieved from a study of pediatric ulcerative colitis (dated by TCRdb to between 2018 and 2020). The study in broad terms: Pancolitis was present in several ulcerative colitis patients and left-sided colitis in two, and histology consistent with ulcerative colitis was found in all of these patients. From 9 or 10 newly diagnosed, treatment-naive pediatric ulcerative colitis patients and a few non-IBD control children, paired blood and rectal samples were collected. By Pediatric Ulcerative Colitis Activity Index, a couple of patients had mild disease, four had moderate disease and three had acute severe colitis. On the study overall, not on this receptor specifically: For technical reasons, blood samples from two patients gave substantially fewer templates, and these samples were excluded from the blood-rectal overlap analysis. T cells from blood may have been included in the rectal pinch biopsies, particularly in patients with overt colitis. Two rectal CDR3 clonotypes were present in all ulcerative colitis patients and in none of the controls. Only a few individuals were included in the healthy control group, which was small. Rectal repertoire features separated controls, mild-moderate and acute severe colitis patients; acute severe colitis showed reduced rectal diversity due to clonal expansions. Repertoires were derived from total lymphocyte DNA, so rare subsets such as regulatory T cells may have patterns not reflected. Significantly higher autologous blood-rectal clonal overlap was found in ulcerative colitis patients than in controls, which suggested increased T cell trafficking to inflamed tissue.

Comment on this clone: Its specific antigen is unknown. No base quality values were provided; no much bigger clone lies one nucleotide off.

V is cut back by 5 bases and J by 5 bases, with 9 bases in the junction unmatched. The CDR3 sequence holds 14 residues, the cysteine and phenylalanine included. Kept here is only the CDR3 DNA, which spans 42 bases and is read in frame from base 1. The germline V gene gives CDR1 as MNHNS and CDR2 as SASEGT. During colonoscopy, one to two pinch biopsies were obtained from the rectum for research. Before the diagnostic colonoscopy, none of the ulcerative colitis patients had been given any immunosuppressive medication. Before DNA was isolated, the rectal biopsies underwent proteinase K digestion. The Wizard kit (Promega) was used to extract genomic DNA from blood and intestinal samples. Through the immunoSEQ TRB Survey service, multiplex V and J primers were used to amplify rearranged CDR3 beta regions from genomic DNA. Survey-level sequencing depth of up to 500,000 reads per sample was used to keep depth equal across samples. The libraries were purified and pooled, then sequenced using Illumina technology. In the source study's methods: immunoSEQ online tools were used for productive clonality, sample overlap, pairwise scatters, CDR3 beta length, V/D/J gene usage and productiveness. Calculated diversity was defined as the number of unique rearrangements divided by total templates, multiplied by 100, and Shannon and Simpson indices were computed as well. For principal component analysis, Z-score normalized data were analyzed with the R prcomp function and the ggbiplot package. Morisita's index was used to quantify blood-rectal clonal overlap within each subject. Not all clones reach the TCRdb copy of this immuneACCESS table, which keeps in-frame sequences only. Checked studies attribute under half of the gap to unresolved V genes and leave the rest unexplained. The DNA gave D and trimming, while V, J and clone size come from that table. The sample table lists 40,000 to 55,000 clones, 60% to 85% of them with a count of one. The ten most abundant clones make up 3.5% to 4.5% of the sample.

Source material: gut tissue. The chain was built from TRBV6-1 and TRBJ2-7, with 7 central nucleotides matching TRBD2. The sequence was collected from a girl between 10 and 17 years old with moderate ulcerative colitis. The CDR3 region: CASSWGGSEDEQYF. The DNA is as follows: TGTGCCAGCAGTTGGGGCGGGAGTGAAGACGAGCAGTACTTC.